The source of this T cell receptor beta chain is a study of cytomegalovirus exposure and HLA in healthy donors. General study points: Many donors carried some public TCRs, although rarity characterized most TCR sequences.

After removal of 0 bases from V and 9 bases from J, the junction contained 8 bases not matched to a gene. CDR3 length: 15 amino acids. Germline CDR1 SGHDT, CDR2 YYEEEE. Note on this clone: The antigen is undetermined.

PCR was performed using 60 Vbeta and 13 Jbeta primers. Measured with immunoSEQ multiplex PCR; TCRdb has only the in-frame clones, and not every one. The table has 160,000 or so clones, roughly 82% seen once. The receptor was derived from a woman between 50 and 59 years old in good health and CMV-seropositive. The specimen sequenced was PBMCs. V gene TRBV5-6 combines with J gene TRBJ1-2; 10 nucleotides line up with TRBD1. The CDR3 is CASSLGQGASGSYTF. As DNA, the CDR3 is TGTGCCAGCAGCTTGGGACAGGGGGCCTCCGGGAGCTACACCTTC.